Detailed here is one T cell receptor beta chain. Seattle cases were enrolled at active infection and followed longitudinally. The data belong to a study of blood T cell repertoires in COVID-19. Study as a whole: Samples representing acute and convalescent COVID-19 were sourced from the United States, Italy and Spain. T cells, B-cell-depleted T cells, or PBMCs supplied cDNA or gDNA.

Source study methods: From reference gene primer amplification, estimates of nucleated cell counts were derived. TCRdb's table, derived via immunoSEQ multiplex PCR, lists solely in-frame clones and lacks some. V and J calls and clone size are as listed in that table; D and trimming were resolved from the DNA. The table includes 300,000 to 400,000 clones, 80% to 90% detected once. CDR3 length equals 15 residues. Germline V gene lookup returns CDR1 SQVTM and CDR2 ANQGSEA. The V gene end was trimmed by 4 bases and the J gene end by 3 bases; junction bases not matched to a gene: 6. The clonotype was recovered from a woman aged 25 to 39 with COVID-19, enrolled during active disease. The chain joins TRBV29-1 to TRBJ1-2; 12 nucleotides align to TRBD1. Specimen: peripheral blood. The DNA for the CDR3 is TGCAGCGTTGTGGGACAGGGGGCCTTTTACTATGGCTACACCTTC. Amino acid sequence: CSVVGQGAFYYGYTF.